This T cell receptor beta chain was obtained from a study of regulatory T cells in long-lasting Graves disease. Study conclusions and caveats: A reduction in accuracy may have resulted from the small sample size. Persistent disease was characterized by preferential usage of TRBV28, TRBJ1-2 and TRBJ2-5. Peripheral blood, not thyroid tissue, was the sole material studied.

The time point: persistent/refractory GD, antithyroid drugs over 5 years with positive TRAb. PBMCs were the source of the RNA used for TCR sequencing. Criteria from the American Thyroid Association guidelines were applied to diagnose Graves' disease. Turning to this clonotype: Its antigen is not known. This may be a read error: a much more frequent sequence differs by one nucleotide.

CDR3-region Arm-PCR and iRepertoire HTBI primers produced the TCR beta libraries. TCRdb reprocessed the multiplex PCR reads via MiXCR and lists one record per CDR3 protein. The sample yields around 510,000 distinct CDR3 sequences, under 25% seen once. The CDR3 is made up of 14 amino acids. The receptor was derived from a female donor with Graves disease. The rearrangement uses TRBV12-3 or TRBV12-4 and TRBJ2-7; no clear D gene. The sequencing used peripheral blood mononuclear cells (PBMCs), collected when the disease was refractory, from a patient treated with antithyroid drugs. Written as DNA, the CDR3 is TGTGCCAGCAGCCCCCCGGCGGCTGCCCACGAGCGGTACTTC. The encoded protein is CASSPPAAAHERYF.